This TCR beta chain was profiled in a study of blood T cell repertoires in COVID-19. The repertoire was sequenced with immunoSEQ multiplex PCR; TCRdb's copy has only in-frame clones and lacks some. Of about 220,000 clones in the sample, around 88% are singletons; the top ten hold 14% to 15%. This CDR3 comprises 14 residues. The junction had 11 bases not matched to a gene; V was cut back by 5 bases and J by 7 bases. Germline V gene lookup returns CDR1 SGHRS and CDR2 YFSETQ. The source material was PBMCs or T cells enriched from blood (not recorded which). V usage is TRBV5-1 and J usage is TRBJ2-7; 8 positions agree with TRBD1. The receptor's source is a woman between 50 and 59 years old with acute COVID-19. CDR3 DNA sequence: TGCGCCAGCAGACCAACTACAGGGGGTAAGGAGCAGTACTTC. Its translation is CASRPTTGGKEQYF.